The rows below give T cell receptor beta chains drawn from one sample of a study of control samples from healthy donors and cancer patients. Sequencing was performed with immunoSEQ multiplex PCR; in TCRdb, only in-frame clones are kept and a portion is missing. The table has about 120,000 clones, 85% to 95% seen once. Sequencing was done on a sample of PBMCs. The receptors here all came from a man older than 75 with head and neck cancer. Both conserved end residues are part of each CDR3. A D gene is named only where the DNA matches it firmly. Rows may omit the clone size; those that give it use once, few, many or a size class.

CDR3 protein: CASTPGPYNEQFF; CDR3 DNA: TGTGCCAGCACCCCCGGGCCCTACAATGAGCAGTTCTTC; clone size: -; V gene: TRBV12-3/TRBV12-4; D gene: -; J gene: TRBJ2-1
CDR3 protein: CASSFYGGSSDGYTF; CDR3 DNA: TGTGCCAGCAGTTTCTACGGGGGGTCTTCCGATGGCTACACCTTC; clone size: -; V gene: TRBV27; D gene: -; J gene: TRBJ1-2
CDR3 protein: CASSPGRGWYEQYF; CDR3 DNA: TGTGCCAGCAGCCCCGGCAGGGGTTGGTACGAGCAGTACTTC; clone size: -; V gene: TRBV3-1/TRBV3-2; D gene: -; J gene: TRBJ2-7
CDR3 protein: CASSLVAGLRVETQYF; CDR3 DNA: TGTGCCAGCAGCTTGGTAGCGGGGCTTCGGGTTGAGACCCAGTACTTC; clone size: -; V gene: TRBV7-8; D gene: TRBD2; J gene: TRBJ2-5
CDR3 protein: CASSRDNSYEQYF; CDR3 DNA: TGTGCCAGCAGCCGGGACAACTCCTACGAGCAGTACTTC; clone size: -; V gene: TRBV5-6; D gene: -; J gene: TRBJ2-7
CDR3 protein: CASSDPGTTNEKLFF; CDR3 DNA: TGTGCCAGCAGTGATCCCGGGACAACAAATGAAAAACTGTTTTTT; clone size: once; V gene: TRBV25-1; D gene: -; J gene: TRBJ1-4
CDR3 protein: CASSRSGVNTEAFF; CDR3 DNA: TGTGCCAGCAGCCGGTCGGGAGTCAACACTGAAGCTTTCTTT; clone size: -; V gene: TRBV3-1/TRBV3-2; D gene: -; J gene: TRBJ1-1
CDR3 protein: CASSPSTGHIQYF; CDR3 DNA: TGTGCCAGCTCACCTTCGACAGGGCACATTCAGTACTTC; clone size: -; V gene: TRBV18; D gene: TRBD1; J gene: TRBJ2-4
CDR3 protein: CASSPLGLPLAEQYF; CDR3 DNA: TGTGCCAGCAGTCCCCTGGGGCTCCCTTTGGCGGAGCAGTACTTC; clone size: -; V gene: TRBV6-6; D gene: -; J gene: TRBJ2-7
CDR3 protein: CASSSGQGQQETQYF; CDR3 DNA: TGCGCCAGCAGCTCGGGCCAGGGACAACAAGAGACCCAGTACTTC; clone size: -; V gene: TRBV5-1; D gene: -; J gene: TRBJ2-5
CDR3 protein: CAWSVPPWKPKRAYEQYF; CDR3 DNA: TGTGCCTGGAGTGTACCCCCTTGGAAACCTAAAAGGGCCTACGAGCAGTACTTC; clone size: -; V gene: TRBV30; D gene: -; J gene: TRBJ2-7
CDR3 protein: CAWDSFNYGYTF; CDR3 DNA: TGTGCCTGGGACAGCTTTAACTATGGCTACACCTTC; clone size: once; V gene: TRBV30; D gene: -; J gene: TRBJ1-2
CDR3 protein: CASSSVVGGPLPLHF; CDR3 DNA: TGTGCCAGCAGCTCGGTCGTCGGGGGTCCCCTTCCCCTCCACTTT; clone size: -; V gene: TRBV7-9; D gene: -; J gene: TRBJ1-6
CDR3 protein: CSASYGGVYQETQYF; CDR3 DNA: TGCAGTGCTAGTTATGGGGGGGTGTACCAAGAGACCCAGTACTTC; clone size: -; V gene: TRBV20-1; D gene: TRBD2; J gene: TRBJ2-5
CDR3 protein: CASTKAETMSYGYTF; CDR3 DNA: TGTGCCAGCACCAAGGCGGAAACCATGTCCTATGGCTACACCTTC; clone size: -; V gene: TRBV6-6; D gene: -; J gene: TRBJ1-2
CDR3 protein: CASSADQGALGYTF; CDR3 DNA: TGTGCCAGCAGCGCTGACCAGGGGGCGCTCGGCTACACCTTC; clone size: -; V gene: TRBV9; D gene: TRBD1; J gene: TRBJ1-2
CDR3 protein: CSVLQSNTEAFF; CDR3 DNA: TGCAGCGTTTTACAATCGAACACTGAAGCTTTCTTT; clone size: -; V gene: TRBV29-1; D gene: -; J gene: TRBJ1-1
CDR3 protein: CASSGILTDTQYF; CDR3 DNA: TGTGCCAGCAGTGGGATCCTCACAGATACGCAGTATTTT; clone size: -; V gene: TRBV25-1; D gene: -; J gene: TRBJ2-3
CDR3 protein: CASSLTGTAGYGYTF; CDR3 DNA: TGCGCCAGCAGCTTAACCGGGACAGCTGGCTATGGCTACACCTTC; clone size: -; V gene: TRBV5-1; D gene: TRBD1; J gene: TRBJ1-2